This TCR beta chain was recorded in a study of blood T cell repertoires in COVID-19. At the level of the study: Samples came from the United States, Italy and Spain, spanning acute and convalescent COVID-19. T cells, B-cell-depleted T cells, or PBMCs supplied cDNA or gDNA.

Germline CDR1 MNHNS, CDR2 SASEGT. Trimming removed 6 bases at V and 8 bases at J, with 28 bases between. The CDR3 has 17 amino acids. Per the study methods: Reference gene primer amplification yielded estimated nucleated cell counts. Clones were sequenced by immunoSEQ multiplex PCR, and TCRdb holds only the in-frame ones, with some missing. V and J calls and clone size are as listed in that table; D and trimming were resolved from the DNA. The sample records approximately 50,000 clones, around 83% being singletons. This chain joins TRBV6-1 and TRBJ1-2; a possible D gene is TRBD1 (5 bases). Input material: peripheral blood. The source is a human donor in a cohort sampled during active COVID-19. DNA for the CDR3: TGTGCCAGCAGGGAAAGGTTCAGGGAACCCTCGGTCGGGGGCTACACCTTC. This sequence encodes CASRERFREPSVGGYTF.